This TCR beta chain was sequenced in a study of T cells in Graves' hyperthyroidism and ophthalmopathy. RNA transcripts were the template for amplifying TCR beta CDR3 regions. The primer set for the first-round RT-PCR of the TCR CDR3 was HTBI. TCRdb re-analysed the multiplex PCR reads in MiXCR, keeping a single row per CDR3 protein. The sample shows 350,000 to 450,000 distinct CDR3 sequences, roughly 13% of them seen only once. CDR1 is MGHRA, CDR2 YSYEKL, per germline. The CDR3 length is 15 residues. Trimming removed 3 bases from V and 0 bases from J, with 12 bases in between. This clonotype was counted at least ten times. Orbital computed tomography, thyroid ultrasound, serum thyroxine and TRAb, and clinical symptoms together informed the diagnoses. The authors took PBMCs from 7.5 to 10 ml fresh peripheral blood.

This chain joins TRBV4-1 and TRBJ2-7, with D possibly matching TRBD1 (6 bases). This TCR came from a man aged 50-59 years with Graves' ophthalmopathy. Sequenced material: blood. As DNA, the CDR3 is TGCGCCAGCAGCCATGCTGACAGGAACTCCTACGAGCAGTACTTC. As protein: CASSHADRNSYEQYF.